The 8 T cell receptor beta chains presented below share a single source sample, sequenced in a study of T cell repertoires in cytomegalovirus infection. A single record per CDR3 protein comes from TCRdb applying MiXCR to the reads. The sample contains fewer than 700,000 distinct CDR3 sequences, roughly 24% of which appear only once. Material: CD8+ T cells from PBMCs. Every receptor here comes from a human donor in good health (CMV status not recorded). Some clones in this sample may be carry-over from other donors' samples.

This chain links TRBV25-1 with TRBJ2-2; D gene unclear. The germline V gene has CDR1 MGHDK and CDR2 SYGVNS. The CDR3 covers 14 residues. The germline V and J ends were trimmed by 1 base and 7 bases, with 10 bases remaining between them. The CDR3 sequence is CASSEWVTGGELFF. The DNA of the CDR3 is TGTGCCAGCAGTGAATGGGTGACTGGCGGGGAGCTGTTTTTT.

This clonotype was detected many times. The chain carries TRBV7-2 and TRBJ2-7; D is unresolved. Per germline, CDR1 SGHTA and CDR2 FQGNSA. The ends were cut back, 1 base at V and 5 bases at J, with 9 bases in the middle. The CDR3 is 13 amino acids. The CDR3, as DNA: TGTGCCAGCAGCTTAGGTCAGATAGACGAGCAGTACGTC. Amino acids: CASSLGQIDEQYV.

With respect to this clonotype: This may arise from a read error, as a much more abundant clone is one base away. This chain links TRBV28 with TRBJ2-2; TRBD2 agrees at 10 bases. The V gene's germline CDR1 is MDHEN and CDR2 SYDVKM. The CDR3 has 17 amino acids. As DNA, the CDR3 is TGTGCCAGCAGTTTCTCAGCGGGGGGGCGGAACTCCGGGGAGCTGTTTTTT. Protein: CASSFSAGGRNSGELFF.

The chain has TRBV29-1 and TRBJ2-1; D call uncertain. The germline gives CDR1 SQVTM, CDR2 ANQGSEA. This CDR3 contains 9 residues. V lost 6 bases and J lost 7, with 4 bases in between. The CDR3 loop reads CSVNNEQFF. As DNA, the CDR3 is TGCAGCGTAAATAATGAGCAGTTCTTC.

The table lists this clonotype with many counts. The rearrangement links TRBV7-9 to TRBJ2-2; 7 bases fit TRBD1. In germline, CDR1 is SEHNR, CDR2 FQNEAQ (reference sequence). The CDR3 length is 16 residues. V lost 5 bases to trimming and J lost 1 base; unmatched junction nucleotides: 7. This CDR3 reads CASSPPGQKNTGELFF. Written as DNA, the CDR3 is TGTGCCAGCAGCCCCCCGGGACAGAAGAACACCGGGGAGCTGTTTTTT. The whole variable domain, filled in from reference TRBV7-9 and TRBJ2-2, reads DTGVSQNPRHKITKRGQNVTFRCDPISEHNRLYWYRQTLGQGPEFLTYFQNEAQLEKSRLLSDRFSAERPKGSFSTLEIQRTEQGDSAMYLCASSPPGQKNTGELFFGEGSRLTVL.

This clonotype has at least ten counts. The V and J genes are TRBV7-2 and TRBJ1-6; TRBD1 agrees at 8 bases. Germline loops: CDR1 SGHTA, CDR2 FQGNSA. The CDR3 has 17 residues. With 5 bases clipped from V and 5 bases from J, the junction kept 11 bases outside the gene matches. CDR3 sequence: CASSHQGAARDNSPLHF. The CDR3 DNA reads TGTGCCAGCAGCCACCAGGGGGCGGCGAGGGATAATTCACCCCTCCACTTT.

This clonotype was observed many times. J is TRBJ1-1 and V is TRBV6-6; no clear D gene. Per the germline V gene, CDR1 is MNHNY and CDR2 is SVGAGI (reference sequence). The V end lost 4 bases, the J end lost 1 base, and 19 bases lay between the germline ends. This CDR3 is 17 amino acids long. The CDR3 nucleotides are TGTGCCAGCAGTTCTCGCCTGGGGTCAGGCCCGAACACTGAAGCTTTCTTT. As protein: CASSSRLGSGPNTEAFF.

This clonotype was seen a few times. This chain connects TRBV12-3 or TRBV12-4 to TRBJ1-2; 9 nucleotides agree with TRBD1. The CDR3 runs to 13 residues. The V segment lost 6 bases and the J segment 6 bases; nucleotides outside the gene matches: 5. This CDR3 reads CASRAGQGNGYTF. The CDR3 DNA sequence: TGTGCCAGCAGGGCTGGACAGGGGAATGGCTACACCTTC.